These T cell receptor beta chains were read from a single sample in a study of T cell responses to AZD1222 COVID-19 vaccine. TCRdb's copy holds only in-frame clones and misses some; the assay was immunoSEQ multiplex PCR. The sample carries roughly 120,000 clones, roughly 90% recorded once. This material consisted of peripheral blood, taken on day 0 of AZD1222 vaccination. Receptors originate from an adult in good health. Both conserved end residues are part of each CDR3. The D gene is left open where the match is weak. Part of the rows lack a size; the others show once, few, many or a class for expanded clones.

cdr3_nt	cdr3_aa	d_call	v_call	j_call	clone_size
TGTGCCAGCTCGGGGGGAGGAGGTGGCTACACCTTC	CASSGGGGGYTF	NA	TRBV7-3	TRBJ1-2	NA
TGTGCCAGTAGTATACGGGTTGGGCGGGGTAGCACAGATACGCAGTATTTT	CASSIRVGRGSTDTQYF	NA	TRBV19	TRBJ2-3	NA
TGTGCCAGCAGTTACAGTACCAGTCAGCCCCAGCATTTT	CASSYSTSQPQHF	NA	TRBV6-5	TRBJ1-5	NA
TGTGCCAGCAGCTTAGCTAGCTCCTACAATGAGCAGTTCTTC	CASSLASSYNEQFF	NA	TRBV11-2	TRBJ2-1	NA
TGTGCCAGCAGCCTAGGGACAGGGGGTCACTATGGCTACACCTTC	CASSLGTGGHYGYTF	TRBD1	TRBV3-1/TRBV3-2	TRBJ1-2	NA
TGTGCCAGCACCCCTCAGATACTCTATGGCTACACCTTC	CASTPQILYGYTF	NA	TRBV12-3/TRBV12-4	TRBJ1-2	NA
TGTGCCAGCAGCGCCCTACAGGGGGCCACCGGGACCCTCCACTTT	CASSALQGATGTLHF	TRBD1	TRBV9	TRBJ1-6	NA
TGTGCCAGCAGTGAAGCGAGGGGAAGCTATGGCTACACCTTC	CASSEARGSYGYTF	NA	TRBV2	TRBJ1-2	NA
TGTGCCAGCAGCCTCGGACAGGGTGTGGGGGAGACCCAGTACTTC	CASSLGQGVGETQYF	TRBD1	TRBV13	TRBJ2-5	NA
TGTGCCAGCAGTTTTTTGAGTAAGACAGTGGGCACAGATACGCAGTATTTT	CASSFLSKTVGTDTQYF	NA	TRBV27	TRBJ2-3	NA
TGTGCCAGCAGCTTAGCGGGCGGGGGGAACACTGAAGCTTTCTTT	CASSLAGGGNTEAFF	NA	TRBV7-6	TRBJ1-1	NA
TGTGCCAGCAGTGAGAGGACAGGGGCATTCGGGGAAGCTTTCTTT	CASSERTGAFGEAFF	TRBD1	TRBV2	TRBJ1-1	NA
TGTGCCAGCTCACCGTATGGGAGATTCACCGGGGAGCTGTTTTTT	CASSPYGRFTGELFF	NA	TRBV18	TRBJ2-2	NA
TGTGCCAGCAGCTTCGACAGGACCTCCTACGAGCAGTACTTC	CASSFDRTSYEQYF	NA	TRBV11-2	TRBJ2-7	NA
TGTGCCAGCAGCCAAGAGCCCCCGGGGGTCTATGGCTACACCTTC	CASSQEPPGVYGYTF	NA	TRBV3-1/TRBV3-2	TRBJ1-2	few
TGTGCCAGCAGCTTACCCGCAGGGCGAGCGGGGGCCTCTATTGATACGCAGTATTTT	CASSLPAGRAGASIDTQYF	TRBD2	TRBV13	TRBJ2-3	NA
TGCAGCGTTGCGGGACGGGGCACTGAAGCTTTCTTT	CSVAGRGTEAFF	NA	TRBV29-1	TRBJ1-1	NA
TGCGCCAGCAGCCTGACTAGCGGGGGGATTTACGAGCAGTACTTC	CASSLTSGGIYEQYF	TRBD2	TRBV5-1	TRBJ2-7	NA
TGTGCCAGCTCCACAACAATCGACTACGAGCAGTACTTC	CASSTTIDYEQYF	NA	TRBV7-9	TRBJ2-7	NA
TGTGCCAGCAGCGTGGGAAGGGGAGCAATCTACACCTTC	CASSVGRGAIYTF	NA	TRBV5-8	TRBJ1-2	NA
TGTGCCAGCAGCCCTCCTATTGATCCTGATGCAACTAATGAAAAACTGTTTTTT	CASSPPIDPDATNEKLFF	NA	TRBV21-1	TRBJ1-4	NA
TGTGCCAGCAGCCTACAGGGACAGGCTTCCTACGAGCAGTACTTC	CASSLQGQASYEQYF	TRBD1	TRBV6-5	TRBJ2-7	NA
TGTGCCAGCAGTGTACAAGGGGGTCAGCATTTT	CASSVQGGQHF	NA	TRBV2	TRBJ1-5	NA
TGTGCCAGCAGCCGATGGGACATGAACACTGAAGCTTTCTTT	CASSRWDMNTEAFF	NA	TRBV9	TRBJ1-1	NA
TGTGCCAGTAGTATGGATGGGGGACGTGGTCTCAATGAGCAGTTCTTC	CASSMDGGRGLNEQFF	NA	TRBV19	TRBJ2-1	NA
TGTGCCAGCAGTTTAGAGGGACCGATTAATGAAAAACTGTTTTTT	CASSLEGPINEKLFF	NA	TRBV28	TRBJ1-4	NA
TGTGCCAGCTCACCCATGGGGGGCATGGAGACCCAGTACTTC	CASSPMGGMETQYF	NA	TRBV18	TRBJ2-5	NA
TGTGCCAGCAGCCTTACCCACCATGGAGGAAATGAGCAGTTCTTC	CASSLTHHGGNEQFF	NA	TRBV6-4	TRBJ2-1	NA
TGTGCCAGTAGTATCGTCGGGGGTAGGAACACTGAAGCTTTCTTT	CASSIVGGRNTEAFF	NA	TRBV19	TRBJ1-1	NA
TGCGCCAGGGAAAGGACAGGGCCCGATCAGCCCCAGCATTTT	CARERTGPDQPQHF	TRBD1	TRBV10-1	TRBJ1-5	NA
TGTGCCAGTAGGGACAGGGCTATCACTGAAGCTTTCTTT	CASRDRAITEAFF	TRBD1	TRBV19	TRBJ1-1	NA
TGTGCCAGCTCACCAAGGACAGGGGGTACTAACTATGGCTACACCTTC	CASSPRTGGTNYGYTF	TRBD1	TRBV18	TRBJ1-2	NA
TGTGCCAGCAGCCAGTCGACAGGACCCCCTGGAAACACCATATATTTT	CASSQSTGPPGNTIYF	NA	TRBV16	TRBJ1-3	NA
TGTGCCAGCAGCCAATACTTACCCGGGGCGGAGGGCTACAATGAGCAGTTCTTC	CASSQYLPGAEGYNEQFF	NA	TRBV4-2	TRBJ2-1	NA
TGTGCCAGCAGCGAGCCACCTAACTATGGCTACACCTTC	CASSEPPNYGYTF	NA	TRBV5-4	TRBJ1-2	NA
TGTGCCAGCCGGGTCGGTCCGGGGGAGCTGTTTTTT	CASRVGPGELFF	NA	TRBV7-9	TRBJ2-2	NA
TGTGCCAGTAGTAAGGGCTACGGGGCACTCAATCAGCCCCAGCATTTT	CASSKGYGALNQPQHF	NA	TRBV19	TRBJ1-5	few
TGTGCCAACGGCGAACTAGCGGGGGCGCGAGGGGAGACCCAGTACTTC	CANGELAGARGETQYF	TRBD2	TRBV2	TRBJ2-5	NA
TGCAGCGTTCGGATGGACAGGGGGGTCTACGAGCAGTACTTC	CSVRMDRGVYEQYF	TRBD1	TRBV29-1	TRBJ2-7	NA
TGTGCCAGCAGCCCTGGTCGGTCACCCAATCAGCCCCAGCATTTT	CASSPGRSPNQPQHF	NA	TRBV3-1/TRBV3-2	TRBJ1-5	NA
TGTGCCAGCAGCTTAGGAGGGGCTCATCAGCCCCAGCATTTT	CASSLGGAHQPQHF	NA	TRBV7-9	TRBJ1-5	NA
TGTGCCAGCAGTCAGGGAACCGGGCAGCCCCAGCATTTT	CASSQGTGQPQHF	NA	TRBV12-3/TRBV12-4	TRBJ1-5	once
TGTGCCAGCAGCTTAAGACCCCTAACTAGCGGGGGATACGAGCAGTACTTC	CASSLRPLTSGGYEQYF	TRBD2	TRBV7-3	TRBJ2-7	NA
TGTGCCAGCAGCGGGGGGGAGATTGGAATGGGAAAACTGTTTTTT	CASSGGEIGMGKLFF	NA	TRBV9	TRBJ1-4	NA
TGTGCCAGCAGCCAATCCGGTATCGGGGAGCTGTTTTTT	CASSQSGIGELFF	NA	TRBV3-1/TRBV3-2	TRBJ2-2	NA
TGTGCCAGCAGTGTCGATAACACCGGGGAGCTGTTTTTT	CASSVDNTGELFF	NA	TRBV6-4	TRBJ2-2	NA
TGCGCCAGCAGCCTGGGAAATCACCCAGAGACCCAGTACTTC	CASSLGNHPETQYF	NA	TRBV5-1	TRBJ2-5	NA
TGTGCCAGCAGCCCCCAACAGGGTTCCTACGAGCAGTACTTC	CASSPQQGSYEQYF	NA	TRBV9	TRBJ2-7	once
TGTGCCAGCTCACCACGAGAAGGGTTCTCTGGAAACACCATATATTTT	CASSPREGFSGNTIYF	NA	TRBV18	TRBJ1-3	NA
TGTGCCAGCAGCCAGGTCGCACAGAACACTGAAGCTTTCTTT	CASSQVAQNTEAFF	NA	TRBV3-1/TRBV3-2	TRBJ1-1	NA
TGTGCCAGCAGCCAAGCCCTCCTATCTACACTGGAAGCTTTCTTT	CASSQALLSTLEAFF	NA	TRBV14	TRBJ1-1	NA
TGTGCCAGTAGCGGCGATTGGGACAGGGGAGGAGAGACCCAGTACTTC	CASSGDWDRGGETQYF	TRBD1	TRBV19	TRBJ2-5	once
TGCAGCGTTATCGGCGGGACAGGGCCAACAATACATTCAAACACTGAAGCTTTCTTT	CSVIGGTGPTIHSNTEAFF	TRBD1	TRBV29-1	TRBJ1-1	NA
TGTGCCACCAGTGACGCGGGAGAGACCCAGTACTTC	CATSDAGETQYF	NA	TRBV24-1	TRBJ2-5	many
TGTGCCAGCAGCTCGACCCGGGGGGGAAATGAGCAGTTCTTC	CASSSTRGGNEQFF	TRBD2	TRBV7-2	TRBJ2-1	NA
TGTGCCAGCAGTTTATATCACTGGACCAGGGGTGAAAAACTGTTTTTT	CASSLYHWTRGEKLFF	NA	TRBV27	TRBJ1-4	NA